This TCR beta chain stems from a study of CD8 T cells in Susac syndrome. CDR3 length: 15 residues. V lost 2 bases and J lost 7; bases outside the gene matches: 9. From germline, CDR1 is SGDLS and CDR2 YYNGEE. Random hexamers served to reverse transcribe roughly 0.45 to 1 ug RNA. TCRdb processed the immunoSEQ multiplex PCR reads anew with MiXCR; each CDR3 protein has one entry. The table has hundreds of thousands of distinct CDR3 sequences, around 95% seen once; the top ten hold 0.085% to 0.1%. Sequencing targeted TCR beta in blood CD8+ and CD4+ T cells. Sequenced sample: CD4+ T cells from PBMCs. The rearrangement joins TRBV9 to TRBJ2-7; 10 nucleotides align to TRBD2. The receptor comes from a human donor with multiple sclerosis. The CDR3 is CASSVTSGRAGEQYF. CDR3 nucleotide sequence: TGTGCCAGCAGCGTGACGAGCGGGAGGGCTGGAGAGCAGTACTTC.